This TCR beta chain was recorded in a study of T-cell reconstitution after alpha-beta-depleted transplantation in children. This sample's TCRbeta library carried unique molecular identifier barcodes. TCRdb re-called the PCR reads through MiXCR, storing one row per CDR3 protein. This sample has around 700,000 distinct CDR3 sequences, with over 10% found just once. This CDR3 is built from 13 residues. Per the germline V gene, CDR1 is LGHDT and CDR2 is YNNKEL (reference sequence). V lost 5 bases and J 8 bases, leaving 15 bases between the germline ends. The chain couples TRBV3-1 to TRBJ1-1; D may be TRBD1 (5 bases). The starting material was PBMCs, obtained before TCRalphabeta/CD19-depleted stem cell transplant. This clonotype was sampled from a girl aged 2 to 9 with congenital amegakaryocytic thrombocytopenia, due to receive a stem cell transplant. The CDR3 DNA reads TGTGCCAGCAGCTTACTAGGGGCTGAAGAAGCTTTCTTT. Translating it yields CASSLLGAEEAFF.